The 7 T cell receptor beta chains presented below share a single source sample, sequenced in a study of Ad26.COV2.S vaccination and SARS-CoV-2 variants. As to treatment: approximately 18 received Ad26.COV2.S at low or high dose, single or two shots; about 5 received placebo; per-sample allocation not given. Collection of samples fell on day 63 after the first vaccine or placebo injection. The assay was immunoSEQ multiplex PCR, and TCRdb's table has in-frame clones only and misses some. The data contain some 300,000 clones, more than 70% of them singletons. This material consisted of peripheral blood, taken in a trial of Ad26.COV2.S vaccine versus placebo. The source is a person aged 18-65 years who received the Ad26.COV2.S COVID-19 vaccine or a placebo.

The genes are TRBV28 and TRBJ2-1; a weak D match, TRBD2 (5 bases). Trimming removed 2 bases from V and 6 bases from J, with 14 bases in between. The length of the CDR3 is 15 residues. Germline CDR1 and CDR2: MDHEN and SYDVKM. In DNA, the CDR3 is TGTGCCAGCAGTTTAGGGAGTCGAAGCAGCAATGAGCAGTTCTTC. This translates into CASSLGSRSSNEQFF.

The rearrangement links TRBV6-5 to TRBJ1-2; D ambiguous. Trimming pared 8 bases from V and 6 bases from J, leaving 16 bases between. The CDR3 length is 13 residues. CDR1 MNHEY and CDR2 SVGAGI come from the germline V gene. The CDR3 loop is CASRTRPTHGYTF. The CDR3 DNA reads as TGTGCCAGCCGCACCAGGCCAACTCATGGCTACACCTTC.

This clone appeared a single time. The rearrangement joins TRBV7-2 to TRBJ1-2; no clear D. The V gene's germline CDR1 is SGHTA and CDR2 FQGNSA. Trimming shortened V by 4 bases and J by 5 bases, and 17 bases separated the two germline ends. The CDR3 totals 15 residues. The CDR3 nucleotides are TGTGCCAGCAGCTCGCCCCGTTACGCCGGATATGGCTACACCTTC. Residues: CASSSPRYAGYGYTF.

The rearrangement links TRBV27 to TRBJ2-7, with D maybe TRBD2 (5 bases). The CDR3 is made up of 15 amino acids. V dropped 0 bases and J dropped 4 bases, with 13 bases sitting between them. Germline CDR1 is MNHEY and CDR2 is SMNVEV (reference sequence). Here the CDR3 reads CASSLSPTDFYEQYF. Written as DNA, the CDR3 is TGTGCCAGCAGTTTATCGCCGACGGACTTTTACGAGCAGTACTTC.

V is TRBV7-2 and J is TRBJ2-1; 7 bases are a match to TRBD1. V dropped 4 bases and J dropped 4; count of bases not matched to a gene: 4. The CDR3 is 14 residues long. In germline, CDR1 is SGHTA, CDR2 FQGNSA. The CDR3: CASSSGQNYNEQFF. The CDR3 bases are TGTGCCAGCAGCTCGGGACAGAATTACAATGAGCAGTTCTTC.

The gene calls are TRBV7-9 and TRBJ1-1, with a weak D call TRBD1 (6 bases). CDR3 length equals 15 residues. The V gene's germline CDR1 is SEHNR and CDR2 FQNEAQ (reference sequence). V was shortened by 2 bases and J by 4 bases, with 14 bases between the two germline ends. CDR3 nucleotide sequence: TGTGCCAGCAGCTTATTAAAACAGGGTCCCACTGAAGCTTTCTTT. It is translated as CASSLLKQGPTEAFF.

This clone came up a few times. The rearrangement links TRBV28 to TRBJ1-4; D is unclear. The CDR3 is 11 amino acids. Germline assignment: CDR1 MDHEN and CDR2 SYDVKM. Deletions cut 5 bases from V and 7 bases from J, with 5 bases between. The CDR3, as DNA: TGTGCCAGCAGTACCAGTGAAAAACTGTTTTTT. Translating gives CASSTSEKLFF.